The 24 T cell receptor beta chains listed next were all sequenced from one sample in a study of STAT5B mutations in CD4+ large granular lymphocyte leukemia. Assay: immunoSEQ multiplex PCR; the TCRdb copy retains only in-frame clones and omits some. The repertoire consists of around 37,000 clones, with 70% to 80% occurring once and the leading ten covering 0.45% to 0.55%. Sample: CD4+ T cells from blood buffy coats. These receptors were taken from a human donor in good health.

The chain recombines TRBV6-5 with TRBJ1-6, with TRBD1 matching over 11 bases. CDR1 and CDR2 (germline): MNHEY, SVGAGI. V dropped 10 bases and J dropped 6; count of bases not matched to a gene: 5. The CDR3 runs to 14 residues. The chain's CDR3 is CATRDRGSNSPLHF. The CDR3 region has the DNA TGTGCCACTCGGGACAGGGGGAGTAATTCACCCCTCCACTTT.

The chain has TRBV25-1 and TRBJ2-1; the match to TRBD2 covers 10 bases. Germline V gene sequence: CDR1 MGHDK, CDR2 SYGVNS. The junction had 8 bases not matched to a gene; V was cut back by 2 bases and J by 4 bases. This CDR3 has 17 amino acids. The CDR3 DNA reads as TGTGCCAGCAGTGAAATCGTAGCGGGAGGCGGTTACAATGAGCAGTTCTTC. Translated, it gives CASSEIVAGGGYNEQFF.

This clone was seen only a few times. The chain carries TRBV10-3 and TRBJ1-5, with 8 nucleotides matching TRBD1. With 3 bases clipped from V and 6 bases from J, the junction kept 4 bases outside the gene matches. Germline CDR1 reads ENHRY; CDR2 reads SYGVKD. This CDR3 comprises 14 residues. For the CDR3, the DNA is TGTGCCATCAGTGAAGCAGGGGGCCTTCAGCCCCAGCATTTT. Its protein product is CAISEAGGLQPQHF.

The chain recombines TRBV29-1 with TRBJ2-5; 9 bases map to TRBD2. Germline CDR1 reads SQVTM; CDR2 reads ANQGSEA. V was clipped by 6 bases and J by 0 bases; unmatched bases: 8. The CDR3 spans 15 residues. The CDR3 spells CSVSSGAVYQETQYF. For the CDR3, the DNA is TGCAGCGTATCTAGCGGGGCCGTATACCAAGAGACCCAGTACTTC.

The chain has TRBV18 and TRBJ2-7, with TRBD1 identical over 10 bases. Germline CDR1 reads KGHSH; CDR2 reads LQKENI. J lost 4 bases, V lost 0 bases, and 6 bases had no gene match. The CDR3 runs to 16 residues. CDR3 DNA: TGTGCCAGCTCACCACCAGGGACAGGGGATCGTTACGAGCAGTACTTC. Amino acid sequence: CASSPPGTGDRYEQYF.

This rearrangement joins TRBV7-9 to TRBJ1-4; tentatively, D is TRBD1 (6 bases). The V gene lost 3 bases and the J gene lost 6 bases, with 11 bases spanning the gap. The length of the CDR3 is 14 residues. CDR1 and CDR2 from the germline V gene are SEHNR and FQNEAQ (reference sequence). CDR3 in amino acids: CASSFGAGDEKLFF. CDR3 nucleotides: TGTGCCAGCAGCTTCGGGGCAGGGGATGAAAAACTGTTTTTT.

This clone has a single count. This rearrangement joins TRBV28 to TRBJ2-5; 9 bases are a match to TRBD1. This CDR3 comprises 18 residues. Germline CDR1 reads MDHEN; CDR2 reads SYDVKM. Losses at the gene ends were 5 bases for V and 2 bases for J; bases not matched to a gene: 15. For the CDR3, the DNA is TGTGCCAGCAGTCCACCCGGGACAGGGAATCTAGGGCAAGAGACCCAGTACTTC. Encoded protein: CASSPPGTGNLGQETQYF.

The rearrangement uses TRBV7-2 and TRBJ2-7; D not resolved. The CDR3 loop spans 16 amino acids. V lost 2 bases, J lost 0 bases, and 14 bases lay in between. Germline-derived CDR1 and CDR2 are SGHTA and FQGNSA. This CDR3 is CASSLNSAESSYEQYF. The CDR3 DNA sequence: TGTGCCAGCAGCTTAAATTCGGCGGAAAGCTCCTACGAGCAGTACTTC.

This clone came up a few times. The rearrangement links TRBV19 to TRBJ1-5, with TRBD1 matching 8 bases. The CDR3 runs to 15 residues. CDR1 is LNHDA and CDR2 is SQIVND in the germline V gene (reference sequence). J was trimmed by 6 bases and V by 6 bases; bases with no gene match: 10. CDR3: CASRTGQGGGQPQHF. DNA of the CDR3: TGTGCCAGTAGGACCGGACAGGGCGGAGGTCAGCCCCAGCATTTT.

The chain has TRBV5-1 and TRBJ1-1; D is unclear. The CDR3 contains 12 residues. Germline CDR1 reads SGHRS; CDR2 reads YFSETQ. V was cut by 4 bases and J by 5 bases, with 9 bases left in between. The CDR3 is CASSDRWTEAFF. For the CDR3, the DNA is TGCGCCAGCAGCGACCGGTGGACTGAAGCTTTCTTT.

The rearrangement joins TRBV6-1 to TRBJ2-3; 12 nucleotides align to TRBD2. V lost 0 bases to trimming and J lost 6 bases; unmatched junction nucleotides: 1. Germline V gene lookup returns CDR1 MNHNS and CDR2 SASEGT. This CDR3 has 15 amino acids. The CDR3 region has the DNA TGTGCCAGCAGTGAAGCGGGGACTAGCGGGGATACGCAGTATTTT. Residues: CASSEAGTSGDTQYF.

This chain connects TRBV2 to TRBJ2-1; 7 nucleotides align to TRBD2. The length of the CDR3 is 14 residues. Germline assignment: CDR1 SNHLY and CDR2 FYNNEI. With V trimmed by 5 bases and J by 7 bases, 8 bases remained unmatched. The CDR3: CASSTREVGNEQFF. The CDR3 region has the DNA TGTGCCAGCAGTACCCGGGAGGTGGGAAATGAGCAGTTCTTC.

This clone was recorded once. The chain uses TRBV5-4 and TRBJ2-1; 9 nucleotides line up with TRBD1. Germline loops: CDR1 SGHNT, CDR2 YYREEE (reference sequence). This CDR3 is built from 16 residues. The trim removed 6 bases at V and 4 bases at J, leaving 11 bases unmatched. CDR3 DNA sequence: TGTGCCAGCATGGGGTCCCCGGGACAGGGATACAATGAGCAGTTCTTC. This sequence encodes CASMGSPGQGYNEQFF.

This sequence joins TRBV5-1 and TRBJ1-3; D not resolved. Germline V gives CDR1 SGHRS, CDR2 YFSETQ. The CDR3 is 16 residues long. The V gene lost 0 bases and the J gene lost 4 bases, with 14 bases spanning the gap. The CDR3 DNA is TGCGCCAGCAGCTTGGTTTTCCCTTCGGGAGGAAACACCATATATTTT. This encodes CASSLVFPSGGNTIYF.

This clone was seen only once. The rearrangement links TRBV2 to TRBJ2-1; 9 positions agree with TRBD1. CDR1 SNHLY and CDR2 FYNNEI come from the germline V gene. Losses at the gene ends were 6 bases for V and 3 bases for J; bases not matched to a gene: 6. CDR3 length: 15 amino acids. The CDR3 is CASSAGQGFYNEQFF. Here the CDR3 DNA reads TGTGCCAGCAGCGCGGGACAGGGTTTCTACAATGAGCAGTTCTTC.

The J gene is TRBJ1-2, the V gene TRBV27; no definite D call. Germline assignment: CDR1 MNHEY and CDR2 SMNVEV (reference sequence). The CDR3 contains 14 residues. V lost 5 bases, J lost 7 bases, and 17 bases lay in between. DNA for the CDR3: TGTGCCAGCAGTATTCGACATACGGGAGGTGGCTACACCTTC. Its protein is CASSIRHTGGGYTF.

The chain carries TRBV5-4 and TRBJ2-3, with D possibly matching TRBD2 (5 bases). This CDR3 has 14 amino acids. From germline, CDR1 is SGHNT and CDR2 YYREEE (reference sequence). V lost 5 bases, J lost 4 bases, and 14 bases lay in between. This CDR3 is CASRESSGADTQYF. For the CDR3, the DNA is TGTGCCAGCAGGGAGTCGAGCGGTGCAGATACGCAGTATTTT.

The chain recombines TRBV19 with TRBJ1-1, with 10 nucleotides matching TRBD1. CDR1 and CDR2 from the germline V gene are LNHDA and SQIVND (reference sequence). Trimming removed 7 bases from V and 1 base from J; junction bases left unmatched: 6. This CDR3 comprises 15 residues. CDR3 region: CASIPTGGENTEAFF. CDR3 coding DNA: TGTGCCAGTATCCCGACAGGGGGCGAGAACACTGAAGCTTTCTTT.

The CDR3 DNA is TGTGCCAGCAGCTTAGCAGGGGGAATAGCCAAAAACATTCAGTACTTC. Translation: CASSLAGGIAKNIQYF. V is TRBV7-8 and J is TRBJ2-4; the D gene is possibly TRBD1 (6 bases). Germline assignment: CDR1 SGHVS and CDR2 FQNEAQ. V shed 0 bases and J shed 0 bases, with 9 bases lying between them. This CDR3 spans 16 amino acids.

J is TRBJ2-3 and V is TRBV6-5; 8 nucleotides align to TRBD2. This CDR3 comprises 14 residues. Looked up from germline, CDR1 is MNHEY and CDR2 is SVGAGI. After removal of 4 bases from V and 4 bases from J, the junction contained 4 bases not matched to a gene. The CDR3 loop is CASSFGRAPDTQYF. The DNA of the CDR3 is TGTGCCAGCAGTTTCGGGAGGGCCCCAGATACGCAGTATTTT.

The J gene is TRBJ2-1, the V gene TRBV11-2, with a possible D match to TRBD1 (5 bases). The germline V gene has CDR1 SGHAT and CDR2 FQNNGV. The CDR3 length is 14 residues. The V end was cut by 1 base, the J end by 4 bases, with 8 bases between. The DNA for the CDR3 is TGTGCCAGCAGCTTAGGGGGCAGATACAATGAGCAGTTCTTC. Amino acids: CASSLGGRYNEQFF.

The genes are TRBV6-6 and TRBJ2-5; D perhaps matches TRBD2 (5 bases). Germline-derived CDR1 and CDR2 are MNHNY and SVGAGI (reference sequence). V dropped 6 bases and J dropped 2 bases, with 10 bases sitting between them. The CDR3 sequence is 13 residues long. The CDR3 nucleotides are TGTGCCAGCAGCGGACTGGGACAAGAGACCCAGTACTTC. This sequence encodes CASSGLGQETQYF.

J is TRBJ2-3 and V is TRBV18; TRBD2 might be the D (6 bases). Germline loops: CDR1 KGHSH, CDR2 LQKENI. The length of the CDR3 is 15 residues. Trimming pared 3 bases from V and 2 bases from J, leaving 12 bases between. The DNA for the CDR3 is TGTGCCAGCTCACCCGTTAGCGGACTCACAGATACGCAGTATTTT. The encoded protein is CASSPVSGLTDTQYF.

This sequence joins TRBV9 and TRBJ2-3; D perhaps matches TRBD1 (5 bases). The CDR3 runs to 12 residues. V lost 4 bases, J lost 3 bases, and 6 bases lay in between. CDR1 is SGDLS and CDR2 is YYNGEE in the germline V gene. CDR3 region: CASSKGTDTQYF. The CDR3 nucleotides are TGTGCCAGCAGCAAGGGGACAGATACGCAGTATTTT.